These 17 T cell receptor beta chains were sequenced from one sample in a study of shared clonotypes between healthy human individuals. The assay was immunoSEQ multiplex PCR, and TCRdb's table has in-frame clones only and misses some. This sample has around 1.4 million clones, with 98% found just once. The sample comprised naive CD4+ T cells sorted from blood. The subset is: CD45RA+ positively selected. The origin of the receptors is a man under 40 in good health.

The chain is built from TRBV4-3 and TRBJ2-1, with 10 bases identical to TRBD1. V was clipped by 0 bases and J by 4 bases; unmatched bases: 9. The CDR3 has 18 amino acids. Germline V gene sequence: CDR1 LGHNA, CDR2 YSLEER. The CDR3 sequence: CASSQDQGTGVKYNEQFF. The CDR3 DNA sequence: TGCGCCAGCAGCCAAGATCAGGGGACAGGGGTCAAGTACAATGAGCAGTTCTTC.

The chain employs TRBV5-1 and TRBJ1-4; no clear D. Trimming stripped 0 bases from V and 12 bases from J, with 9 bases between. CDR3 length equals 12 residues. Germline-derived CDR1 and CDR2 are SGHRS and YFSETQ. CDR3 sequence (DNA): TGCGCCAGCAGCTTGGGCAAAGGAGAACTGTTTTTT. This encodes CASSLGKGELFF.

The V gene is TRBV19, the J gene TRBJ1-2; D may be TRBD1 (6 bases). Looked up from germline, CDR1 is LNHDA and CDR2 is SQIVND (reference sequence). The germline V and J ends were trimmed by 3 bases and 4 bases, with 18 bases remaining between them. The CDR3 runs 16 residues. The CDR3, as DNA: TGTGCCAGTAGTATCGGGCGTCTACAGGGATCCTATGGCTACACCTTC. This gives the protein CASSIGRLQGSYGYTF. The full variable domain, completed using reference TRBV19 and TRBJ1-2, is DGGITQSPKYLFRKEGQNVTLSCEQNLNHDAMYWYRQDPGQGLRLIYYSQIVNDFQKGDIAEGYSVSREKKESFPLTVTSAQKNPTAFYLCASSIGRLQGSYGYTFGSGTRLTVV.

CDR3 residues: CASSRGLAYNEQFF. CDR3 sequence (DNA): TGTGCCAGCAGCCGTGGTTTAGCTTACAATGAGCAGTTCTTC. The chain recombines TRBV5-4 with TRBJ2-1; D unclear. The V gene's germline CDR1 is SGHNT and CDR2 YYREEE (reference sequence). Deletions cut 4 bases from V and 4 bases from J, with 12 bases between. The CDR3 extends over 14 amino acids. Filled out from reference TRBV5-4 and TRBJ2-1, the complete variable domain reads ETGVTQSPTHLIKTRGQQVTLRCSSQSGHNTVSWYQQALGQGPQFIFQYYREEENGRGNFPPRFSGLQFPNYSSELNVNALELDDSALYLCASSRGLAYNEQFFGPGTRLTVL.

This sequence joins TRBV4-1 and TRBJ2-1; D is undetermined. There are 14 residues in the CDR3. From germline, CDR1 is MGHRA and CDR2 YSYEKL. With 1 base removed from V and 3 bases from J, the gap between germline ends came to 7 bases. CDR3 residues: CASSQGDVYNEQFF. DNA of the CDR3: TGCGCCAGCAGCCAAGGGGATGTCTACAATGAGCAGTTCTTC.

This clone was found once. This rearrangement joins TRBV11-2 to TRBJ2-4; 7 bases line up with TRBD1. J lost 3 bases, V lost 5 bases, and 7 bases had no gene match. This CDR3 is built from 15 residues. The germline gives CDR1 SGHAT, CDR2 FQNNGV. This chain's CDR3 is CASSTDRYRKNIQYF. The CDR3 DNA is TGTGCCAGCAGCACGGACAGGTATCGCAAAAACATTCAGTACTTC.

The chain recombines TRBV28 with TRBJ1-2; 9 bases line up with TRBD1. This CDR3 region has 16 residues. V was clipped by 6 bases and J by 5 bases; unmatched bases: 13. Per germline, CDR1 MDHEN and CDR2 SYDVKM. In DNA form, the CDR3 reads TGTGCCAGCAGGATGCCGGGACAGGGACCAGAATATGGCTACACCTTC. Protein sequence: CASRMPGQGPEYGYTF.

The chain is built from TRBV9 and TRBJ1-5; D remains ambiguous. V dropped 2 bases and J dropped 3 bases, with 9 bases sitting between them. CDR1 SGDLS and CDR2 YYNGEE come from the germline V gene. The CDR3 spans 14 residues. For the CDR3, the DNA is TGTGCCAGCAGCGTCTCGGGAACCAATCAGCCCCAGCATTTT. Translation gives CASSVSGTNQPQHF. Combining the CDR3 with reference TRBV9 and TRBJ1-5 gives the whole variable domain DSGVTQTPKHLITATGQRVTLRCSPRSGDLSVYWYQQSLDQGLQFLIQYYNGEERAKGNILERFSAQQFPDLHSELNLSSLELGDSALYFCASSVSGTNQPQHFGDGTRLSIL.

The rearrangement uses TRBV10-3 and TRBJ1-3; weak D call: TRBD1 (5 bases). The CDR3 runs 14 residues. V was pared by 9 bases and J by 4 bases, with 16 bases between. Germline V gene data show CDR1 as ENHRY and CDR2 as SYGVKD. CDR3 loop: CAMAAGGSGNTIYF. DNA of the CDR3: TGTGCCATGGCCGCGGGGGGTAGCGGAAACACCATATATTTT.

The rearrangement joins TRBV9 to TRBJ2-5; 9 bases agree with TRBD2. Unmatched junction bases numbered 9, after V lost 2 bases and J lost 4 bases. The CDR3 is 16 residues long. From germline, CDR1 is SGDLS and CDR2 YYNGEE. Here the CDR3 reads CASSVQAGGVRETQYF. DNA of the CDR3: TGTGCCAGCAGCGTCCAAGCGGGAGGCGTTCGAGAGACCCAGTACTTC.

The V and J genes are TRBV7-9 and TRBJ2-2, with D unresolved. The CDR3 spans 13 residues. V was trimmed by 3 bases and J by 2 bases, leaving 4 bases between them. Germline values: CDR1 SEHNR, CDR2 FQNEAQ (reference sequence). The CDR3 bases are TGTGCCAGCAGCTTCCCTAACACCGGGGAGCTGTTTTTT. The encoded protein is CASSFPNTGELFF.

The rearrangement joins TRBV9 to TRBJ2-3; maybe TRBD1 (6 bases). This CDR3 is built from 15 residues. Germline assignment: CDR1 SGDLS and CDR2 YYNGEE. Trimming took 3 bases from V and 0 from J, leaving 11 bases between them. CDR3 amino acids: CASSDGDISTDTQYF. DNA of the CDR3: TGTGCCAGCAGCGATGGGGACATAAGCACAGATACGCAGTATTTT.

This sequence joins TRBV30 and TRBJ1-5, with TRBD1 matching over 8 bases. This CDR3 region has 14 residues. The junction had 5 bases not matched to a gene; V was cut back by 2 bases and J by 5 bases. Per the germline V gene, CDR1 is GTSNPN and CDR2 is SVGIG (reference sequence). The chain's CDR3 is CAWSSLDRDQPQHF. The CDR3 nucleotides read TGTGCCTGGAGTTCTCTGGACAGGGATCAGCCCCAGCATTTT.

The chain carries TRBV27 and TRBJ1-5; D might be TRBD1 (5 bases). V was clipped by 6 bases and J by 7 bases, with 13 bases between them. The CDR3 has 13 residues. Germline-derived CDR1 and CDR2 are MNHEY and SMNVEV (reference sequence). The CDR3 DNA follows: TGTGCCAGCAGCCTCGACAGATTACAGCCCCAGCATTTT. Residues: CASSLDRLQPQHF.

The V and J genes are TRBV2 and TRBJ2-1; a possible D gene is TRBD2 (6 bases). The CDR3 extends over 16 amino acids. Germline assignment: CDR1 SNHLY and CDR2 FYNNEI. Trimming shortened V by 3 bases and J by 6 bases, and 18 bases separated the two germline ends. In DNA form, the CDR3 reads TGTGCCAGCAGTGACTTTACTAGCTTACTCCGCAATGAGCAGTTCTTC. This encodes CASSDFTSLLRNEQFF.

V usage is TRBV28 and J usage is TRBJ1-2, with D possibly being TRBD1 (5 bases). Trimming pared 3 bases from V and 6 bases from J, leaving 11 bases between. Germline CDR1 is MDHEN and CDR2 is SYDVKM. This CDR3 spans 13 amino acids. CDR3 coding DNA: TGTGCCAGCAGTTTGCAGGCAGGGAATGGCTACACCTTC. Its translation is CASSLQAGNGYTF.

The chain carries TRBV9 and TRBJ2-3; the D gene is possibly TRBD1 (6 bases). This CDR3 has 16 amino acids. CDR1 and CDR2 (germline): SGDLS, YYNGEE. Trimming shortened V by 0 bases and J by 6 bases, and 17 bases separated the two germline ends. The CDR3 reads CASSVDSDRRIDTQYF. The CDR3, as DNA: TGTGCCAGCAGCGTAGATAGTGACAGGAGGATCGATACGCAGTATTTT.